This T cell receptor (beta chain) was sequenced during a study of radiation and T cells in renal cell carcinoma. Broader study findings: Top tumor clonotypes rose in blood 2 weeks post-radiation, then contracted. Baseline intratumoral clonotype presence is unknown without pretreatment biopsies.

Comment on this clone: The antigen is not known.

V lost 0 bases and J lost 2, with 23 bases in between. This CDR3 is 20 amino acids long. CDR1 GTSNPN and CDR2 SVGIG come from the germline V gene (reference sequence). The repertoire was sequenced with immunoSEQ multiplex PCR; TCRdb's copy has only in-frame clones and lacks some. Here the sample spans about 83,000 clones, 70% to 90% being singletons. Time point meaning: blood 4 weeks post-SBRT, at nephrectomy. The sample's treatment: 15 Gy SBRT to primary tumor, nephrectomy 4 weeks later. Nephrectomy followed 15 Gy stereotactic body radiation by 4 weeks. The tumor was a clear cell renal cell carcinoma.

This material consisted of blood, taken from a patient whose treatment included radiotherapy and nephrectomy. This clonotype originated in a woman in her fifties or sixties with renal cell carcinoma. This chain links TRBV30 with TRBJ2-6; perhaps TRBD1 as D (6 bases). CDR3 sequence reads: CAWSVTGLGSGGAGANVLTF. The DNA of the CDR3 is TGTGCCTGGAGTGTGACAGGCCTTGGGAGTGGGGGAGCTGGGGCCAACGTCCTGACTTTC.